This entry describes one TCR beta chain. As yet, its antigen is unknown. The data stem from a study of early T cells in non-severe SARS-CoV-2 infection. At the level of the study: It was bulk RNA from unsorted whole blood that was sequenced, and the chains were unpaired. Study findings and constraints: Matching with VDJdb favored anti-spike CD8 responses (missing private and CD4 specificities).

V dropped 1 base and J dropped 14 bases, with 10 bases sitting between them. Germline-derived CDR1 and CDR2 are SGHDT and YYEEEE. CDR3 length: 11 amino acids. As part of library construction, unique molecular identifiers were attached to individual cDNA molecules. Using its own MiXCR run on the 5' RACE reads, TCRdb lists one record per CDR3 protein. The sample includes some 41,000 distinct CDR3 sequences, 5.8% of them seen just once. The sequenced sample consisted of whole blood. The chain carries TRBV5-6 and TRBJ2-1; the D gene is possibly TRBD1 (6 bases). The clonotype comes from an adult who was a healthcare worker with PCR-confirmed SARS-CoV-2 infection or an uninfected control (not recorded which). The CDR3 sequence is CASSLQGLEFF. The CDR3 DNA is TGTGCCAGCAGCTTGCAGGGGTTGGAGTTCTTC.